The 15 T cell receptor beta chains given below trace back to one sample, sequenced in a study of PD-1 blockade in mismatch repair-deficient tumors. The repertoire was sequenced with immunoSEQ multiplex PCR; TCRdb's copy has only in-frame clones and lacks some. The table has more than 95,000 clones, 70% to 90% seen once. The sequences come from peripheral blood, collected 44 weeks after starting pembrolizumab. The receptors shown here come from an adult with mismatch repair-deficient cancer.

V usage is TRBV5-6 and J usage is TRBJ2-7; unclear D gene. Germline-derived CDR1 and CDR2 are SGHDT and YYEEEE. The CDR3 is 11 amino acids. V lost 7 bases and J lost 2, with 7 bases in between. CDR3 bases: TGTGCCAGCTCGCGAGCCTACGAGCAGTACTTC. As protein: CASSRAYEQYF.

This chain connects TRBV10-3 to TRBJ1-2; TRBD1 matches at 9 bases. Trimming took 10 bases from V and 3 from J; bases not matched to a gene: 6. CDR1 ENHRY and CDR2 SYGVKD come from the germline V gene. CDR3 length: 13 residues. The DNA of the CDR3 is TGTGCCACCAGCCGGGACAGGGACTATGGCTACACCTTC. Its protein is CATSRDRDYGYTF.

This clone was observed once. The chain's CDR3 is CAWSPLGADTQYF. The CDR3 DNA reads as TGTGCCTGGAGTCCACTCGGGGCAGATACGCAGTATTTT. This chain links TRBV30 with TRBJ2-3; D is possibly TRBD2 (5 bases). Trimming removed 2 bases from V and 4 bases from J, with 10 bases in between. The CDR3 runs 13 residues. Germline loops: CDR1 GTSNPN, CDR2 SVGIG (reference sequence).

The chain employs TRBV25-1 and TRBJ2-1, with D perhaps TRBD2 (5 bases). Germline V gene data show CDR1 as MGHDK and CDR2 as SYGVNS. The CDR3 has 14 amino acids. V was trimmed by 6 bases and J by 6 bases, leaving 15 bases between them. CDR3 loop: CASSHPGLLNEQFF. CDR3 DNA sequence: TGTGCCAGCAGCCACCCCGGACTGCTCAATGAGCAGTTCTTC.

The chain carries TRBV6-5 and TRBJ1-2, with 8 bases fitting TRBD1. Germline-derived CDR1 and CDR2 are MNHEY and SVGAGI. Unmatched junction bases numbered 17, after V lost 10 bases and J lost 7 bases. There are 15 residues in the CDR3. The CDR3 DNA follows: TGTGCCACACGACCGGGACAGGATATTAGTCGTGGCTACACCTTC. It specifies CATRPGQDISRGYTF.

Concerning this clone itself: At the DNA level, this CDR3 is encoded by other sequences in the same sample as well. The chain combines TRBV5-1 with TRBJ2-7, with 7 bases identical to TRBD2. Germline-derived CDR1 and CDR2 are SGHRS and YFSETQ. J lost 4 bases, V lost 0 bases, and 1 base had no gene match. CDR3 size: 13 residues. The CDR3 sequence is CASSLGGGYEQYF. Written as DNA, the CDR3 is TGCGCCAGCAGCTTGGGGGGGGGTTACGAGCAGTACTTC.

The chain uses TRBV29-1 and TRBJ1-2, with 8 positions matching TRBD1. After removal of 6 bases from V and 3 bases from J, the junction contained 3 bases not matched to a gene. Germline-derived CDR1 and CDR2 are SQVTM and ANQGSEA. The CDR3 has 12 residues. The CDR3 spells CSVPTGDYGYTF. The CDR3 DNA sequence: TGCAGCGTCCCGACAGGGGACTATGGCTACACCTTC.

This clone was observed a single time. The chain combines TRBV6-5 with TRBJ2-7, with D perhaps TRBD1 or TRBD2 (6 bases each). The ends were cut back, 6 bases at V and 7 bases at J, with 13 bases in the middle. This CDR3 comprises 12 residues. CDR1 and CDR2 (germline): MNHEY, SVGAGI. The chain's CDR3 is CASRRDTGEQYF. The DNA of the CDR3 is TGTGCCAGCAGGCGGGACACCGGAGAGCAGTACTTC.

The chain links TRBV29-1 to TRBJ2-6, with 8 bases identical to TRBD2. There are 15 residues in the CDR3. The V and J ends lost 8 bases and 0 bases, in that order; junction bases with no gene match: 6. The germline CDR1 and CDR2 sequences are SQVTM and ANQGSEA. CDR3 bases: TGCAGCCTCGGGGGGGGCGGCTCTGGGGCCAACGTCCTGACTTTC. This encodes CSLGGGGSGANVLTF.

The chain employs TRBV7-2 and TRBJ2-7; 10 nucleotides match TRBD1. The germline V gene has CDR1 SGHTA and CDR2 FQGNSA. This CDR3 comprises 15 residues. The ends lost 5 bases at V and 7 bases at J; junction bases unmatched: 11. CDR3 DNA: TGTGCCAGCAGCCAGGACAGGGGGACCTCGGGGGAGCAGTACTTC. It is translated as CASSQDRGTSGEQYF.

V and J are TRBV27 and TRBJ2-3, with TRBD2 matching 7 bases. The trim removed 5 bases at V and 10 bases at J, leaving 9 bases unmatched. CDR1 is MNHEY, CDR2 SMNVEV, per germline (reference sequence). The CDR3 has 13 residues. CDR3 region: CASSDAGLYPQYF. In nucleotides, the CDR3 is TGTGCCAGCAGTGATGCGGGACTATATCCGCAGTATTTT.

V usage is TRBV2 and J usage is TRBJ2-7; no clear D gene. The CDR3 consists of 13 residues. V was pared by 0 bases and J by 4 bases, with 7 bases between. Looked up from germline, CDR1 is SNHLY and CDR2 is FYNNEI. CDR3 region: CASSEARSYEQYF. CDR3 DNA sequence: TGTGCCAGCAGTGAAGCAAGGTCTTACGAGCAGTACTTC.

A single count supports this clone. The chain uses TRBV19 and TRBJ2-2, with 13 bases matching TRBD2. The junction had 9 bases not matched to a gene; V was cut back by 4 bases and J by 1 base. Germline CDR1 reads LNHDA; CDR2 reads SQIVND (reference sequence). The CDR3 is 19 amino acids. CDR3 in amino acids: CASSSRPGLAGRNTGELFF. CDR3 bases: TGTGCCAGTAGTAGCCGGCCGGGACTAGCGGGAAGGAACACCGGGGAGCTGTTTTTT.

This clone was detected only once. V gene TRBV29-1 combines with J gene TRBJ1-1; D uncertain. CDR3 length: 14 amino acids. Trimming removed 8 bases from V and 1 base from J, with 17 bases in between. The germline CDR1 and CDR2 sequences are SQVTM and ANQGSEA. Here the CDR3 reads CSSINSPGNTEAFF. The CDR3 region has the DNA TGCAGCTCAATTAACAGTCCGGGGAACACTGAAGCTTTCTTT.

The rearrangement uses TRBV4-3 and TRBJ2-1, with TRBD2 matching over 7 bases. Germline CDR1 reads LGHNA; CDR2 reads YSLEER. There are 15 residues in the CDR3. J was trimmed by 1 base and V by 6 bases; bases with no gene match: 6. This chain's CDR3 is CASRLLADSYNEQFF. DNA for the CDR3: TGCGCCAGCAGATTGCTAGCGGATTCCTACAATGAGCAGTTCTTC.